This entry describes one T cell receptor (beta chain). This clone's antigen is unknown. No base-level quality is on record; no much larger clone is a single base apart. The data originate from a study of tumor-infiltrating lymphocytes in localized non-small cell lung cancer (dated by TCRdb to about 2021). In the study overall: The cohort covered several histologies, both smokers and never-smokers, and patients whose samples were collected after neoadjuvant chemotherapy. Each patient provided resected tumor tissue plus uninvolved lung tissue from the same patient, with the uninvolved lung tissue described as non-adjacent to the tumor. The same patients underwent several integrated assays, with TCR sequencing performed together with flow cytometry, multiplex immunofluorescence, RNA-seq, exome sequencing and proteomics. The overall ICON cohort was composed of around 150 surgical patients with localized non-small cell lung cancer whose tumors were resected. A total of some 56 patients were included in the paired tumor versus uninvolved lung comparison of immunoSEQ T-cell fraction. What the work shows at the level of the full study, not this receptor alone: In line with immunofluorescence CD3 counts, TCRbeta sequencing supported higher T cell infiltration in tumors compared with uninvolved lung tissue. TCR-derived T-cell fraction did not differ between the flow cytometry-defined immunotypes IM1 (good prognosis) and IM2 (poor prognosis). Assay coverage varied across patients depending on available tissue quantity, so only a subset of the cohort had TCR sequencing. Because different assays used different pieces of the same tissue, technical variation could not be distinguished from intratumor heterogeneity.

Enrollment in ICON was initiated in April 2016, and the last patient was enrolled in late 2018. In a subcohort of 60 to 85 patients, fresh tumor and matched uninvolved tissue were collected for in-depth immune analyses, with TCR sequencing among those analyses. No cell sorting was done, and TCR sequencing was instead run on DNA isolated from bulk tissue. The germline V gene yields MRHNA for CDR1 and SNTAGT for CDR2. The CDR3 spans 14 residues, from the cysteine through the phenylalanine. Only the CDR3 region is kept as DNA, spanning 42 bases read in frame from base 1. V is trimmed back by 0 bases and J by 6 bases, and the junction contains 2 bases that no gene match accounts for. The immunoSEQ assay used for TCR sequencing gave the T-cell fraction in both tumor and uninvolved lung tissue. From the authors' description of their analysis: For survival analysis, patients were split into high (upper tertile) and low (lower two tertiles) T-cell fraction groups and compared by log-rank test. A signed-rank test was used to test paired tumor versus uninvolved lung differences in T-cell fraction. The table was pulled from immuneACCESS by TCRdb, which kept in-frame rearrangements only. Such tables lose some clones; where checked, under half of the loss comes from unresolved V genes, and the rest has no known cause. That table furnishes V, J and clone size, whereas the DNA furnished D and trimming. For this sample there are thousands of clones; over 75% appear just once. The ten biggest clones cover approximately 9.8% of the sample.

This TCR derives from a human donor with non-small cell lung cancer. Sequencing was done on a sample of uninvolved lung tissue not adjacent to the tumor. The sequence links TRBV6-4 to TRBJ2-5, and 9 junctional nucleotides match TRBD2. The CDR3 protein: CASSDSTSGQTQYF. The nucleotide sequence reads TGTGCCAGCAGTGACTCGACTAGCGGACAGACCCAGTACTTC.